A selection of T cell receptor beta chains follows, all from one sample in a study of HIV-infected children after antiretroviral therapy interruption. One entry per CDR3 protein, called by TCRdb with MiXCR from the 3' RACE reads. The sample has about 89,000 distinct CDR3 sequences, about 7% seen once. The sample here was CD45RA+ CD4+ T cells from PBMCs, pooled from several time points, taken from a donor given antiretroviral therapy, either interrupted or continuous. The receptors originated from a pool of human donors with HIV. CDR3s include the opening cysteine and the closing phenylalanine or tryptophan. D genes are given only for firm matches. The size entry is marked missing in some rows and otherwise reads once, few, many or a size class.

V gene: TRBV11-2
J gene: TRBJ2-3
clone size: many
D gene: .
CDR3 DNA: TGTGCCACCGCGATAATCCGGGGGCGCAGGAATACGCAGTATTTT
CDR3 protein: CATAIIRGRRNTQYF

V gene: TRBV7-9
J gene: TRBJ2-2
clone size: many
D gene: .
CDR3 DNA: TGTGCCAGCAGTTTCAAAGGGGGCACCGGGGAGCTGTTTTTT
CDR3 protein: CASSFKGGTGELFF

V gene: TRBV12-3/TRBV12-4
J gene: TRBJ2-1
clone size: few
D gene: TRBD2
CDR3 DNA: TGTGCCAGCAGGCCCTCGAGCGGGGGGGCACCCAATGAGCAGTTCTTC
CDR3 protein: CASRPSSGGAPNEQFF

V gene: TRBV23-1
J gene: TRBJ2-7
clone size: many
D gene: TRBD1
CDR3 DNA: TGCGCCAGCAACACGGACAGGTCCGACTCCTACGAGCAGTACTTC
CDR3 protein: CASNTDRSDSYEQYF

V gene: TRBV12-3/TRBV12-4
J gene: TRBJ2-7
clone size: many
D gene: .
CDR3 DNA: TGTGCCAGCAGTTCGAGGACAGACTCCTACGAGCAGTACTTC
CDR3 protein: CASSSRTDSYEQYF

V gene: TRBV18
J gene: TRBJ1-1
clone size: many
D gene: .
CDR3 DNA: TGTGCCAGCTCACCGAACAGGAGGGACACTGAAGCTTTCTTT
CDR3 protein: CASSPNRRDTEAFF

V gene: TRBV20-1
J gene: TRBJ2-3
clone size: many
D gene: TRBD2
CDR3 DNA: TGCAGTGCTAGGGTCGCCGCGGGGGGGCCGAGAATAGCAGATACGCAGTATTTT
CDR3 protein: CSARVAAGGPRIADTQYF

V gene: TRBV29-1
J gene: TRBJ2-1
clone size: .
D gene: .
CDR3 DNA: TGCAGCGTTAGGGGGAGGAGCTCCTACAATGAGCAGTTCTTC
CDR3 protein: CSVRGRSSYNEQFF

V gene: TRBV3-1
J gene: TRBJ2-1
clone size: .
D gene: TRBD2
CDR3 DNA: TGTGCCAGCAGCCGATCTCTAGCGGGGGGGCACAATGAGCAGTTCTTC
CDR3 protein: CASSRSLAGGHNEQFF

V gene: TRBV6-1
J gene: TRBJ1-1
clone size: many
D gene: TRBD1
CDR3 DNA: TGTGCCAGCAGTGAAGTTGAGGGGGCTAAGGGCACTGAAGCTTTCTTT
CDR3 protein: CASSEVEGAKGTEAFF

V gene: TRBV6-1
J gene: TRBJ1-5
clone size: few
D gene: TRBD1
CDR3 DNA: TGTGCCAGCACCCAAAGGGGGGACAGAAATAGCAATCAGCCCCAGCATTTT
CDR3 protein: CASTQRGDRNSNQPQHF

V gene: TRBV25-1
J gene: TRBJ2-4
clone size: many
D gene: .
CDR3 DNA: TGTGCCAGCAGTGCCACAAACATTCAGTACTTC
CDR3 protein: CASSATNIQYF

V gene: TRBV12-3/TRBV12-4
J gene: TRBJ2-7
clone size: .
D gene: .
CDR3 DNA: TGTGCCAGCAGTCCCAGGGTGGCGAGTTCCTACGAGCAGTACTTC
CDR3 protein: CASSPRVASSYEQYF

V gene: TRBV10-1
J gene: TRBJ1-1
clone size: many
D gene: .
CDR3 DNA: TGCGCCAGTGCTGGTAATTGGAACACTGAAGCTTTCTTT
CDR3 protein: CASAGNWNTEAFF